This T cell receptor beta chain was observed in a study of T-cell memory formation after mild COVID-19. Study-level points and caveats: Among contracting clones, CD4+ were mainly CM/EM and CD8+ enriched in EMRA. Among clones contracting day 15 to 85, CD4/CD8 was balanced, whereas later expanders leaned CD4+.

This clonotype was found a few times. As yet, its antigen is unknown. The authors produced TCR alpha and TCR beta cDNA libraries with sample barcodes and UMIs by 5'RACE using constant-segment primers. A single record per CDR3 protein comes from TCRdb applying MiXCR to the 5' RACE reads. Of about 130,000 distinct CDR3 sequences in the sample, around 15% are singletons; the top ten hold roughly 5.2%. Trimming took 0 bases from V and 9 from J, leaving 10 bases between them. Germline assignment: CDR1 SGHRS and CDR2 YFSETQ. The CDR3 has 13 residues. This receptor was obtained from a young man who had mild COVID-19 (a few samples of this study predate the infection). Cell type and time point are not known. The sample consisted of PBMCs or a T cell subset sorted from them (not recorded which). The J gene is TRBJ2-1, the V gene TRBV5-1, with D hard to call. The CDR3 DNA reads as TGCGCCAGCAGCTTGGACGTTTCCGGTGAGCAGTTCTTC. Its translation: CASSLDVSGEQFF.